This TCR beta chain was sequenced in a study of CD8 T cells in Susac syndrome. Random hexamers were used to reverse transcribe an amount of about 0.45 to 1 ug RNA. Multiplex PCR with immunoSEQ amplified the TCR beta CDR3 across 54 Vbeta and 13 Jbeta. TCRdb re-called the immunoSEQ multiplex PCR reads through MiXCR, storing one row per CDR3 protein. The table has fewer than 350,000 distinct CDR3 sequences, 75% to 90% seen once. The authors sequenced TCR beta from blood CD8+ and CD4+ T cells. Negative isolation was applied to CD8+ and CD4+ T cells, and FACS enrichment was applied to TEMRA cells. Germline V gives CDR1 SNHLY, CDR2 FYNNEI. The CDR3 covers 15 residues. Trimming took 8 bases from V and 7 from J, leaving 20 bases between them. Study-wide findings and caveats: The study conceded that its TCR sequencing and HLA analysis involved relatively few individuals.

Notes on this clonotype: Its antigen remains unidentified.

This chain joins TRBV2 and TRBJ1-4; no reliable D call. Source material: CD8+ T cells from PBMCs. This clonotype was obtained from a human donor with multiple sclerosis. CDR3: CASGNPRNPAEKLFF. In nucleotides, the CDR3 is TGTGCCAGCGGTAACCCACGGAACCCGGCTGAAAAACTGTTTTTT.